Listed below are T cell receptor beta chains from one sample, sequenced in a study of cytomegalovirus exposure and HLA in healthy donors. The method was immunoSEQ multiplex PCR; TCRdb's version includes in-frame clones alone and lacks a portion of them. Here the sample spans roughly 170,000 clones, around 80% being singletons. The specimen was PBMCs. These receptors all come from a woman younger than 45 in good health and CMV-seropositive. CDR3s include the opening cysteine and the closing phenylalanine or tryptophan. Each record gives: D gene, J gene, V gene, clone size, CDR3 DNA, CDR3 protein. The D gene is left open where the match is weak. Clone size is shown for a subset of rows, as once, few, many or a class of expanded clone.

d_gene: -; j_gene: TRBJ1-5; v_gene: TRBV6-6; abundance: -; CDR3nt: TGTGCCAGCAGTATCCAGGGTTCGGGTCAGCCCCAGCATTTT; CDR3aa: CASSIQGSGQPQHF
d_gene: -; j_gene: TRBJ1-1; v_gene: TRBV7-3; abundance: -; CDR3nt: TGTGCCAGCAGCTTTCCAGGGGACACTGAAGCTTTCTTT; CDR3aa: CASSFPGDTEAFF
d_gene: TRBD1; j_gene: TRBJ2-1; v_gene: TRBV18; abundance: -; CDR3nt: TGTGCCAGCTCACCACCGGGGACAGGGACGGGGTACAATGAGCAGTTCTTC; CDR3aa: CASSPPGTGTGYNEQFF
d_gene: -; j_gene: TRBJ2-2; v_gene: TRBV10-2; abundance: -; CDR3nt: TGCGCCAGCAGCCGAACCAGTCTAGCGACCGGGGAGCTGTTTTTT; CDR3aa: CASSRTSLATGELFF
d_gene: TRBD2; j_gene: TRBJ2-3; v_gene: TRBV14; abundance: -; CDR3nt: TGTGCCAGCAGCCGAAGACTAGCGGGGAACACAGATACGCAGTATTTT; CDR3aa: CASSRRLAGNTDTQYF
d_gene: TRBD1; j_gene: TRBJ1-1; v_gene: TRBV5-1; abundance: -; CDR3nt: TGCGCCAGCAGCTTGTCGACAGGGGACACTGAAGCTTTCTTT; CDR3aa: CASSLSTGDTEAFF
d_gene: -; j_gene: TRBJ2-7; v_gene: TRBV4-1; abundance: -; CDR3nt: TGCGCCAGCAGCCAAATTGGAGTTGGGTCCTACGAGCAGTACTTC; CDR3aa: CASSQIGVGSYEQYF
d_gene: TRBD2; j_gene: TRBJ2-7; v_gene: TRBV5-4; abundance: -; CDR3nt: TGTGCCAGCAGCGCCGGACTAGCGGGAGGCGAGCAGTACTTC; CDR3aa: CASSAGLAGGEQYF
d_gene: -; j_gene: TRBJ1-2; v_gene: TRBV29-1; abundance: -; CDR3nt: TGCAGCGTTGAGAGTTACATCCACAGGGATTACTATGGCTACACCTTC; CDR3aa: CSVESYIHRDYYGYTF
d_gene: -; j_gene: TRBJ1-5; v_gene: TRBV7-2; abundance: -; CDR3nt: TGTGCCAGCAGGAAACAGGGAGGCAATCAGCCCCAGCATTTT; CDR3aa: CASRKQGGNQPQHF
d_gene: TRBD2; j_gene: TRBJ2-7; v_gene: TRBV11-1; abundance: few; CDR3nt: TGTGCCAGCAGCTTAGCTGGACTAGTCACCTACGAGCAGTACTTC; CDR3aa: CASSLAGLVTYEQYF
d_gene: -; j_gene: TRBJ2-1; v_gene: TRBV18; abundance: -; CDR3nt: TGTGCCAGCTCACCCCCGGGGGGCGGGTTAAATGAGCAGTTCTTC; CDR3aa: CASSPPGGGLNEQFF
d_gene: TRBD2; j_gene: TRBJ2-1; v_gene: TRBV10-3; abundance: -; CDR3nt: TGTGCCATCAAGGAGGTTAGCGGGAGTTTCTACAATGAGCAGTTCTTC; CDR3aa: CAIKEVSGSFYNEQFF
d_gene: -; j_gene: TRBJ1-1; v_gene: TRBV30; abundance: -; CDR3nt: TGTGCCTGGAGTGTCTCTAAAAACACTGAAGCTTTCTTT; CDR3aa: CAWSVSKNTEAFF
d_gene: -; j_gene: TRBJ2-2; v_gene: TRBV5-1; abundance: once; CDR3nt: TGCGCCAGCAGCTTGTTCGCGGTAGGGAACACCGGGGAGCTGTTTTTT; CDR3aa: CASSLFAVGNTGELFF
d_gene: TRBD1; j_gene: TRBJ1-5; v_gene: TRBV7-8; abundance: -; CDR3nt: TGTGCCAGCAGCTCAACGGCTACGGGACAGGGATTGGGCCAGCATTTT; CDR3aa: CASSSTATGQGLGQHF
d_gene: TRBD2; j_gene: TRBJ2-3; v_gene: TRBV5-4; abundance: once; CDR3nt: TGTGCCAGCAGCTTAGAAAGGGGACTAGCGGATAGGGGCACAGATACGCAGTATTTT; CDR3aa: CASSLERGLADRGTDTQYF
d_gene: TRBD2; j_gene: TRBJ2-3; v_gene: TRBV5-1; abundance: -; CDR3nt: TGCGCCAGCAGCTGGGGGACTAGCGGATCTAGCACAGATACGCAGTATTTT; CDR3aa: CASSWGTSGSSTDTQYF
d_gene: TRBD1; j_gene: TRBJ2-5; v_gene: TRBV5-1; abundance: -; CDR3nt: TGCGCCAGCAGCAGCGGACAGGGCGGAGAGACCCAGTACTTC; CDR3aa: CASSSGQGGETQYF
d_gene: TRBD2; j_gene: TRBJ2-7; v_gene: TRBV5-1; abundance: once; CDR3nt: TGCGCCAGCAGCTTGGAACTAGCGGGCATCTACGAGCAGTACTTC; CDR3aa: CASSLELAGIYEQYF
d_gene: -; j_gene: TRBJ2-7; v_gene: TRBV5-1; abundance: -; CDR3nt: TGCGCCAGCAGCTCTCGGTCACCCTACGAGCAGTACTTC; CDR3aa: CASSSRSPYEQYF
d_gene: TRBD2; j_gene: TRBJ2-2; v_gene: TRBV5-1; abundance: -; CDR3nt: TGCGCCAGCAGCTTGGCCGGCGGGGGGAACACCGGGGAGCTGTTTTTT; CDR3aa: CASSLAGGGNTGELFF
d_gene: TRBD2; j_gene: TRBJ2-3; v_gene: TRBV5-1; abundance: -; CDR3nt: TGCGCCAGCAGCTTCATCGGGAGGGGAGGAGATACGCAGTATTTT; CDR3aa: CASSFIGRGGDTQYF
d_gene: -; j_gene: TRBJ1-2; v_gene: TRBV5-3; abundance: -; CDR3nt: TGTGCCAGACCGGGACACCTTTTTTATGGCTACACCTTC; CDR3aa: CARPGHLFYGYTF
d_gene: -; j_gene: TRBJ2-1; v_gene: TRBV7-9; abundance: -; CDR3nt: TGTGCCAGCAGCTTAGGGGGCAGCGCGTACAATGAGCAGTTCTTC; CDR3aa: CASSLGGSAYNEQFF
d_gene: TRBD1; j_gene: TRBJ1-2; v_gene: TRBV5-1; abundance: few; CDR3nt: TGCGCCAGCAGCACAACAGGGGACTATGGCTACACCTTC; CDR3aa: CASSTTGDYGYTF
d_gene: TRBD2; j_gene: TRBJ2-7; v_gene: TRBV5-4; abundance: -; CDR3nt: TGTGCCAGCAGCGTAACTAGCGGGCCGTACGAGCAGTACTTC; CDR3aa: CASSVTSGPYEQYF
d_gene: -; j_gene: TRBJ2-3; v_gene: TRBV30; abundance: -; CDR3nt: TGTGCCTGGAGTGTGACTCCCCCCAGCGGTCGCACAGATACGCAGTATTTT; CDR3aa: CAWSVTPPSGRTDTQYF
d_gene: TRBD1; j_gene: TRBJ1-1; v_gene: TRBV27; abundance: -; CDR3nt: TGTGCCAGCAGCCCGGGACAGGGAGCCACTGAAGCTTTCTTT; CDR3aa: CASSPGQGATEAFF
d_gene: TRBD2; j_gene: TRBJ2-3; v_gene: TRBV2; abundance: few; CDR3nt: TGTGCCAGCATGGGACTAGCAAGGGCAGATACGCAGTATTTT; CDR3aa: CASMGLARADTQYF
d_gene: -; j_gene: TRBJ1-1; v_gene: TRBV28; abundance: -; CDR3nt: TGTGCCAGCAGTTTAGACAGGCCCACTGAAGCTTTCTTT; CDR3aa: CASSLDRPTEAFF
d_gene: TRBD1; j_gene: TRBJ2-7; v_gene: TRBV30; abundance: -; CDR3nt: TGTGCCTGGGGGACAGGGAATTACGAGCAGTACTTC; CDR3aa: CAWGTGNYEQYF
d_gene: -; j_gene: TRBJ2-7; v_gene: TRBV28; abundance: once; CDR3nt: TGTGCCAGCAGCGTGAGCGACCCACCCGAGCAGTACTTC; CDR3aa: CASSVSDPPEQYF
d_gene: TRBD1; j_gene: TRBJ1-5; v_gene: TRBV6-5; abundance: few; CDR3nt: TGTGCCAGCAGGCCTTCAGGGGGAGATCAGCCCCAGCATTTT; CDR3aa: CASRPSGGDQPQHF
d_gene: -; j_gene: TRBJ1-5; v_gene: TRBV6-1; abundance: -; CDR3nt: TGTGCCAGCCTCAATCCGGGGTTGGTTCAGCCCCAGCATTTT; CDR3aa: CASLNPGLVQPQHF
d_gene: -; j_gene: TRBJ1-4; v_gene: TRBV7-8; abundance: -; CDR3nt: TGTGCCAGCAGCCCGGTGACGGGGGATAATGAAAAACTGTTTTTT; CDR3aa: CASSPVTGDNEKLFF
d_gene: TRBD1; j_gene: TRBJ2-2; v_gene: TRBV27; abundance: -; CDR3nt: TGTGCCAGTAGTGTCCCCTCAGGGGGCGCTACCGGGGAGCTGTTTTTT; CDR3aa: CASSVPSGGATGELFF
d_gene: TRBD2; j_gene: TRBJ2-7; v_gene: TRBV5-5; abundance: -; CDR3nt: TGTGCCAGCAGCGATTCCGGGACTACCCTACGAGAGCAGTACTTC; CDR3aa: CASSDSGTTLREQYF
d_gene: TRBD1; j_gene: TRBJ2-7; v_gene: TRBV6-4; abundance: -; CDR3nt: TGTGCCAGCAGGCGGACAGGGAGCTTTTACGAGCAGTACTTC; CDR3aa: CASRRTGSFYEQYF
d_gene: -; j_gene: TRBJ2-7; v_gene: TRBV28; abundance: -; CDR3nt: TGTGCCAGCAGTTCAGGGCAGGGGCTGCTTTTATGGCTCGAGCAGTACTTC; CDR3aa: CASSSGQGLLLWLEQYF
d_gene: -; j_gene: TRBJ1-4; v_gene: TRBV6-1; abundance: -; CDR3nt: TGTGCCAGCAGTGAAAGTTGGGGAGTAACTAATGAAAAACTGTTTTTT; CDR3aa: CASSESWGVTNEKLFF
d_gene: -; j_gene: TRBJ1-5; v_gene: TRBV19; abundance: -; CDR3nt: TGTGCCAGTGAGGGTCTAACTCAGCCCCAGCATTTT; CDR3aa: CASEGLTQPQHF
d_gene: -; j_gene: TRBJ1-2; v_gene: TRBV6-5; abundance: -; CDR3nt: TGTGCCAGCAGTTTGAGTATAGTGGGCAACTATGGCTACACCTTC; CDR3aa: CASSLSIVGNYGYTF
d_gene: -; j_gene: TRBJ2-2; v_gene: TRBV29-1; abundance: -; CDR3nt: TGCAGCGTTGAAGAGGCACCGCGGGGAAACACCGGGGAGCTGTTTTTT; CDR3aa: CSVEEAPRGNTGELFF
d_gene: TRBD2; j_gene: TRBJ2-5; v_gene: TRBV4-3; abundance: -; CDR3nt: TGCGCCAGCAGCCAAGTTCTAGGTACTAGCGGGCTCCGACAAGAGACCCAGTACTTC; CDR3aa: CASSQVLGTSGLRQETQYF
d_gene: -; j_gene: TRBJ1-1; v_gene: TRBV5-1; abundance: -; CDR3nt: TGCGCCAGCAGCCTGTGGCAGGATCCGAACACTGAAGCTTTCTTT; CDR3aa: CASSLWQDPNTEAFF
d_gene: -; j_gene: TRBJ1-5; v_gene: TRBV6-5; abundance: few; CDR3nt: TGTGCCAGCAGTTACAGGGGGAATAGCAATCAGCCCCAGCATTTT; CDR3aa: CASSYRGNSNQPQHF
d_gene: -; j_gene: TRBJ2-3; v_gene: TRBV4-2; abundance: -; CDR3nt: TGTGCCCACCGATTCGGGAGCGGTGATACGCAGTATTTT; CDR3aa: CAHRFGSGDTQYF
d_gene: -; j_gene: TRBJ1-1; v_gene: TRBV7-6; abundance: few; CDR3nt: TGTGCCAGCAGCTTAGTACAGGGGAACACTGAAGCTTTCTTT; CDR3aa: CASSLVQGNTEAFF
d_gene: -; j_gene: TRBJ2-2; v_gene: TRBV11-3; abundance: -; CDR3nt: TGTGCCAGCAGCCTCTCTAGCGCCGGGGAGCTGTTTTTT; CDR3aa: CASSLSSAGELFF
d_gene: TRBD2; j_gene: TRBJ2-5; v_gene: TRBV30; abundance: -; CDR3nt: TGTGCCTGGGGCCGAGCGGGAGGGCCCCAAGAGACCCAGTACTTC; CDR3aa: CAWGRAGGPQETQYF
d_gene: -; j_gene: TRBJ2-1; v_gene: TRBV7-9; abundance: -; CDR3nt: TGTGCCAGCAGCCCATGGGGCAGCAATGAGCAGTTCTTC; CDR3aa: CASSPWGSNEQFF
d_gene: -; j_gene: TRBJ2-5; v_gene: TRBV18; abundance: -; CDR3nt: TGTGCCAGCTCAGTCACCCGGGGGAGAGAGACCCAGTACTTC; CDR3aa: CASSVTRGRETQYF
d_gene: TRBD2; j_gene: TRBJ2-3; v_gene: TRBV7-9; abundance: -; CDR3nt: TGTGCCAGCAGCTTTGGCCTAGCGGTCACAGATACGCAGTATTTT; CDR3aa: CASSFGLAVTDTQYF
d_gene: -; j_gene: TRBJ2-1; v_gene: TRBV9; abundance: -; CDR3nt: TGTGCCAGCAGCGGACGGACAGTTTTTGATGAGCAGTTCTTC; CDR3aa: CASSGRTVFDEQFF